The source of this T cell receptor (beta chain) is a study of beta chain features in type 1 diabetes. Study results and caveats: Type 1 diabetes patients had moderately but significantly shorter TCRB CDR3s in all four CD4+ subsets.

Sequenced material consisted of expressed TCRB transcripts (all of the isolated RNA was reverse transcribed). Assay: immunoSEQ multiplex PCR; the TCRdb copy retains only in-frame clones and omits some. The profile shows about 360,000 clones, roughly 12% of them singletons. Cells sorted by CD45RO/CCR7/CD25/CD127/CD95/CD27 comprised CD4+ naive, central memory, regulatory and stem cell-like memory cells. The V gene end was trimmed by 2 bases and the J gene end by 6 bases; junction bases not matched to a gene: 12. CDR3 length: 18 residues. Germline V gene lookup returns CDR1 SGHRS and CDR2 YFSETQ. As to this clone: Its target is unknown.

Sequenced: naive CD4+ T cells from blood. V gene TRBV5-1 combines with J gene TRBJ2-5; 14 nucleotides align to TRBD2. This sequence was found in a woman between 18 and 29 years old with type 1 diabetes. The CDR3, as DNA: TGCGCCAGCAGCTTTTCCTCCGGACTAGCGGGGGGTCCGAAGACCCAGTACTTC. Protein: CASSFSSGLAGGPKTQYF.